The 4 T cell receptor beta chains below were found in one sample sequenced in a study of T cells after yellow fever vaccination. TCRdb reanalysed the 5' RACE reads using MiXCR and keeps one entry per CDR3 protein. The table shows some 220,000 distinct CDR3 sequences, with more than 3% occurring only once. This specimen consisted of CD4+ T cells sorted from PBMCs, obtained 10 days after the yellow fever booster vaccination. These TCRs come from a man aged 18 to 30 who received the YFV17D yellow fever vaccine.

This chain uses TRBV20-1 with TRBJ2-3; D remains ambiguous. The CDR3 extends over 14 amino acids. Trimming took 0 bases from V and 4 from J, leaving 11 bases between them. The germline V gene encodes CDR1 DFQATT and CDR2 SNEGSKA (reference sequence). CDR3 DNA sequence: TGCAGTGCTAGAGATGGGCGGCGGTCAGATACGCAGTATTTT. It yields the protein CSARDGRRSDTQYF.

In this sample, this clonotype turned up many times. The gene calls are TRBV5-1 and TRBJ2-5; D unclear. This CDR3 is 12 amino acids long. V lost 0 bases to trimming and J lost 7 bases, with 7 bases between them. Germline-derived CDR1 and CDR2 are SGHRS and YFSETQ. DNA for the CDR3: TGCGCCAGCAGCTTGGAAGGTGGGACCCAGTACTTC. Translating it yields CASSLEGGTQYF.

The chain has TRBV7-2 and TRBJ2-7; D ambiguous. Trimming removed 0 bases at V and 2 bases at J, with 5 bases between. The CDR3 totals 13 residues. Germline CDR1 SGHTA, CDR2 FQGNSA. The CDR3 DNA reads TGTGCCAGCAGCTTAGCTATCACCTACGAGCAGTACGTC. Residues: CASSLAITYEQYV.

There are a few counts of this clonotype. The chain combines TRBV4-3 with TRBJ2-1; D call uncertain. The CDR3 totals 14 residues. Per the germline V gene, CDR1 is LGHNA and CDR2 is YSLEER. V lost 3 bases and J lost 7, with 13 bases in between. The CDR3: CASSQDLVGNEQFF. The DNA for the CDR3 is TGCGCCAGCAGCCAGGATTTAGTTGGGAATGAGCAGTTCTTC.